This entry lists 29 T cell receptor beta chains sequenced from one sample in a study of shared T cell receptors in the human thymus. The assay was immunoSEQ multiplex PCR, and TCRdb's table has in-frame clones only and misses some. The sample lists some 720,000 clones, around 87% seen once, with 0.008% to 0.011% in the top ten. These data are also associated with another study on human thymus T cells.

The sequencing sample was made of thymocytes. The receptors originated from a boy in the first two years of life with a congenital heart defect.

This chain links TRBV2 with TRBJ2-1; 7 nucleotides match TRBD2. This CDR3 spans 15 amino acids. The germline V gene encodes CDR1 SNHLY and CDR2 FYNNEI. Trimming removed 3 bases from V and 9 bases from J; junction bases left unmatched: 11. The CDR3 region has the DNA TGTGCCAGCAGTGATCGACTACCAGCGGGACGTGAGCAGTTCTTC. It yields the protein CASSDRLPAGREQFF.

This clone was counted between two and nine times. CDR3 DNA sequence: TGTGCCAGTAGAGGACTGTACGACTATGGCTACACCTTC. Translating gives CASRGLYDYGYTF. V gene TRBV19 combines with J gene TRBJ1-2; D is unclear. This CDR3 has 13 amino acids. V lost 6 bases to trimming and J lost 3 bases, with 11 bases between them. CDR1 LNHDA and CDR2 SQIVND come from the germline V gene (reference sequence).

V and J are TRBV11-3 and TRBJ2-7, with TRBD2 matching over 11 bases. The CDR3 totals 16 residues. Germline loops: CDR1 SGHNT, CDR2 YENEEA. The V and J ends lost 4 bases and 5 bases, in that order; junction bases with no gene match: 10. CDR3 bases: TGTGCCAGCAGCTCACCCCTAGCGGGAGGCTGGAACGAGCAGTACTTC. Its translation is CASSSPLAGGWNEQYF.

The V call is TRBV7-6, the J call TRBJ2-2; D gene ambiguous. Germline V gene data show CDR1 as SGHVS and CDR2 as FNYEAQ. The CDR3 extends over 12 amino acids. V lost 5 bases and J 5 bases, leaving 6 bases between the germline ends. For the CDR3, the DNA is TGTGCCAGCAGCCCTAGAACCGGGGAGCTGTTTTTT. Amino acid sequence: CASSPRTGELFF.

In this sample, this clone turned up once. V is TRBV28 and J is TRBJ1-5, with D hard to call. Germline V CDR1 and CDR2: MDHEN, SYDVKM. V lost 3 bases and J 4 bases, leaving 7 bases between the germline ends. The CDR3 sequence is 13 residues long. DNA of the CDR3: TGTGCCAGCAGTTTGAACAGAAATCAGCCCCAGCATTTT. Its translation is CASSLNRNQPQHF.

The chain uses TRBV29-1 and TRBJ2-7; 7 bases fit TRBD1. The CDR3 contains 13 residues. The trim removed 1 base at V and 2 bases at J, leaving 2 bases unmatched. The germline V gene has CDR1 SQVTM and CDR2 ANQGSEA. Here the CDR3 reads CSVEGTGTYEQYF. The CDR3 DNA reads as TGCAGCGTTGAAGGGACAGGTACCTACGAGCAGTACTTC.

The chain combines TRBV5-1 with TRBJ2-3; TRBD2 matches at 12 bases. After removal of 5 bases from V and 0 bases from J, the junction contained 10 bases not matched to a gene. The CDR3 has 18 residues. The germline V gene has CDR1 SGHRS and CDR2 YFSETQ. The chain's CDR3 is CASRSGTSGSSSTDTQYF. Written as DNA, the CDR3 is TGCGCCAGCAGGAGCGGGACTAGCGGGTCCTCTAGCACAGATACGCAGTATTTT.

This chain links TRBV29-1 with TRBJ2-7, with 8 bases aligning to TRBD1. The CDR3 spans 21 residues. The J segment lost 0 bases and the V segment lost 4 bases, leaving 26 bases of the junction unmatched. The germline CDR1 and CDR2 sequences are SQVTM and ANQGSEA. The CDR3 spells CSVGTHPDGQGLGHSSYEQYF. The CDR3 DNA is TGCAGCGTTGGGACCCACCCCGACGGACAGGGTTTGGGACACAGCTCCTACGAGCAGTACTTC.

Notes on this clone: Other DNA sequences in the sample encode the same CDR3. The chain couples TRBV27 to TRBJ2-7; D is unresolved. Trimming took off 4 bases at V and 4 bases at J, with 5 bases between the two ends. Germline CDR1 is MNHEY and CDR2 is SMNVEV (reference sequence). This CDR3 has 11 residues. This CDR3 is CASSSFYEQYF. CDR3 nucleotides: TGTGCCAGCAGTTCGTTTTACGAGCAGTACTTC.

This clone turned up a few times. CDR3 in amino acids: CASSSTGAEQFF. CDR3 coding DNA: TGTGCCAGCAGCTCAACAGGGGCTGAGCAGTTCTTC. The rearrangement uses TRBV7-9 and TRBJ2-1; 7 bases fit TRBD1. V lost 4 bases, J lost 9 bases, and 3 bases stayed unmatched. The CDR3 spans 12 residues. Looked up from germline, CDR1 is SEHNR and CDR2 is FQNEAQ (reference sequence).

The V gene is TRBV7-2, the J gene TRBJ2-4, with TRBD2 as a possible D gene (6 bases). The V and J ends lost 5 bases and 8 bases respectively, with 16 bases between them. CDR1 and CDR2 from the germline V gene are SGHTA and FQGNSA. There are 14 residues in the CDR3. The CDR3, as DNA: TGTGCCAGCAGCGCTTCTCCCCGGAGGGACATTCAGTACTTC. As protein: CASSASPRRDIQYF.

The chain is built from TRBV5-1 and TRBJ2-7; maybe TRBD1 (5 bases). Trimming cost V 0 bases and J 5 bases, with 15 bases left between them. This CDR3 contains 15 residues. Germline V CDR1 and CDR2: SGHRS, YFSETQ. As DNA, the CDR3 is TGCGCCAGCAGCTTGGAGTTCCCAGGGATCCACGAGCAGTACTTC. Translating gives CASSLEFPGIHEQYF.

The rearrangement links TRBV10-3 to TRBJ1-5; 7 nucleotides line up with TRBD1. The CDR3 is made up of 17 amino acids. V lost 0 bases and J lost 0; bases outside the gene matches: 5. Germline V gene data show CDR1 as ENHRY and CDR2 as SYGVKD. CDR3 sequence: CAISESDRRYSNQPQHF. The CDR3 DNA is TGTGCCATCAGTGAGTCGGACAGGCGGTATAGCAATCAGCCCCAGCATTTT.

V and J are TRBV12-5 and TRBJ1-5; the D gene is possibly TRBD1 (5 bases). Germline CDR1 and CDR2: LGHNT and FRNRAP. The CDR3 runs to 16 residues. Between the trimmed V and J ends, which lost 7 bases and 2 bases, there was a span of 18 bases. The chain's CDR3 is CASAGEGGEGNQPQHF. CDR3 bases: TGTGCTAGTGCCGGGGAGGGAGGGGAGGGCAATCAGCCCCAGCATTTT.

J is TRBJ1-2 and V is TRBV19; TRBD1 is a possible D gene (6 bases). Trimming removed 5 bases at V and 2 bases at J, with 12 bases between. Germline V gene sequence: CDR1 LNHDA, CDR2 SQIVND (reference sequence). The CDR3 length is 14 residues. CDR3 loop: CASSFPTGNYGYTF. The CDR3 nucleotides read TGTGCCAGTAGTTTCCCGACAGGCAACTATGGCTACACCTTC. Full variable domain (outside the CDR3, taken from reference TRBV19 and TRBJ1-2): DGGITQSPKYLFRKEGQNVTLSCEQNLNHDAMYWYRQDPGQGLRLIYYSQIVNDFQKGDIAEGYSVSREKKESFPLTVTSAQKNPTAFYLCASSFPTGNYGYTFGSGTRLTVV.

The chain carries TRBV7-2 and TRBJ2-7, with TRBD2 identical over 7 bases. Germline loops: CDR1 SGHTA, CDR2 FQGNSA. The CDR3 loop spans 14 amino acids. J lost 1 base, V lost 5 bases, and 5 bases had no gene match. In DNA, the CDR3 is TGTGCCAGCAGCCTCGGACTAGGGTCCTACGAGCAGTACTTC. Protein sequence: CASSLGLGSYEQYF. The whole variable domain, remainder taken from reference TRBV7-2 and TRBJ2-7, is GAGVSQSPSNKVTEKGKDVELRCDPISGHTALYWYRQSLGQGLEFLIYFQGNSAPDKSGLPSDRFSAERTGGSVSTLTIQRTQQEDSAVYLCASSLGLGSYEQYFGPGTRLTVT.

With regard to this clone: Its ends do not fully match the called genes, so a read error is possible. V usage is TRBV27 and J usage is TRBJ1-2, with 7 nucleotides matching TRBD1. This CDR3 spans 13 amino acids. The germline V gene has CDR1 MNHEY and CDR2 SMNVEV (reference sequence). For the CDR3, the DNA is TGTGCCACCAGTCAAACAGGGGCAGGGGGCTACACCTTC. This translates into CATSQTGAGGYTF.

The rearrangement joins TRBV15 to TRBJ2-1, with TRBD2 as a possible D gene (5 bases). The V gene's germline CDR1 is LNHNV and CDR2 YYDKDF (reference sequence). The CDR3 is made up of 15 amino acids. V lost 5 bases and J 3 bases, leaving 14 bases between the germline ends. The chain's CDR3 is CATSLTGEGYNEQFF. For the CDR3, the DNA is TGTGCCACCAGCCTAACTGGAGAGGGCTACAATGAGCAGTTCTTC.

V and J are TRBV7-3 and TRBJ2-7, with D perhaps TRBD2 (5 bases). Trimming cost V 2 bases and J 5 bases, with 13 bases left between them. Germline CDR1 SGHTA, CDR2 FQGTGA. The CDR3 length is 14 residues. Here the CDR3 reads CASSLEGDGDEQYF. CDR3 DNA sequence: TGTGCCAGCAGCTTAGAGGGAGATGGAGACGAGCAGTACTTC.

This clone has just a few counts. This chain connects TRBV7-6 to TRBJ2-1, with D possibly being TRBD2 (6 bases). The CDR3 has 13 amino acids. V gave up 7 bases and J gave up 5 bases, with 12 bases separating them. Germline loops: CDR1 SGHVS, CDR2 FNYEAQ. In DNA, the CDR3 is TGTGCCAGCACCTCCTTAGCGGACAATGAGCAGTTCTTC. It encodes CASTSLADNEQFF.

This clone was picked up one time. The rearrangement uses TRBV7-2 and TRBJ2-7; possible D gene TRBD2, 6 bases. Looked up from germline, CDR1 is SGHTA and CDR2 is FQGNSA. Trimming stripped 1 base from V and 3 bases from J, with 13 bases between. This CDR3 spans 15 amino acids. The CDR3 here is CASSLEGGVVYEQYF. For the CDR3, the DNA is TGTGCCAGCAGCTTAGAGGGCGGGGTAGTCTACGAGCAGTACTTC.

V usage is TRBV4-3 and J usage is TRBJ2-3, with TRBD2 matching 11 bases. V lost 1 base, J lost 0 bases, and 6 bases stayed unmatched. The CDR3 totals 18 residues. Looked up from germline, CDR1 is LGHNA and CDR2 is YSLEER. CDR3: CASSQGLAGYPSTDTQYF. CDR3 coding DNA: TGCGCCAGCAGCCAAGGACTAGCGGGATATCCTAGCACAGATACGCAGTATTTT.

The V call is TRBV10-1, the J call TRBJ2-7, with D perhaps matching TRBD1 (7 bases). Germline lookup yields CDR1 WNHNN and CDR2 SYGVQD (reference sequence). V was pared by 8 bases and J by 3 bases, with 20 bases between. This CDR3 is 15 amino acids long. CDR3 region: CASGSGGLGYYEQYF. In DNA form, the CDR3 reads TGCGCCAGCGGCTCAGGGGGGCTAGGATACTACGAGCAGTACTTC.

This rearrangement joins TRBV28 to TRBJ2-1; 7 bases map to TRBD2. Losses at the gene ends were 5 bases for V and 11 bases for J; bases not matched to a gene: 9. Per the germline V gene, CDR1 is MDHEN and CDR2 is SYDVKM. This CDR3 is 13 amino acids long. In DNA form, the CDR3 reads TGTGCCAGCAGTCTCCCAACTAGCGACCAGCAGTTCTTC. It is translated as CASSLPTSDQQFF.

This rearrangement joins TRBV4-1 to TRBJ2-7; D gene ambiguous. Germline CDR1 is MGHRA and CDR2 is YSYEKL. The CDR3 runs 13 residues. V was shortened by 3 bases and J by 5 bases, with 11 bases between the two germline ends. CDR3 coding DNA: TGCGCCAGCAGCCATGATTACCCGGACGAGCAGTACTTC. Translated, it gives CASSHDYPDEQYF.

This sequence joins TRBV29-1 and TRBJ2-3; perhaps TRBD1 as D (5 bases). The germline V gene has CDR1 SQVTM and CDR2 ANQGSEA. The CDR3 sequence is 13 residues long. V was cut by 4 bases and J by 2 bases, with 10 bases left in between. CDR3 DNA sequence: TGCAGCGTTGTTCAGGGTCTCACAGATACGCAGTATTTT. Translated, it gives CSVVQGLTDTQYF.

V usage is TRBV4-1 and J usage is TRBJ2-3; the match to TRBD2 covers 10 bases. The V and J ends lost 3 bases and 4 bases, in that order; junction bases with no gene match: 7. The CDR3 length is 16 residues. The germline gives CDR1 MGHRA, CDR2 YSYEKL. The CDR3 protein is CASSQNSGRLPDTQYF. The CDR3, as DNA: TGCGCCAGCAGCCAGAATAGCGGGAGGTTACCAGATACGCAGTATTTT.

The chain joins TRBV11-3 to TRBJ2-7, with 7 bases matching TRBD1. Per germline, CDR1 SGHNT and CDR2 YENEEA. Trimming at V came to 2 bases and at J to 3 bases, leaving 7 bases not matched to a gene. CDR3 size: 15 residues. CDR3 protein: CASSLPPGQFYEQYF. Written as DNA, the CDR3 is TGTGCCAGCAGCTTACCCCCGGGACAGTTCTACGAGCAGTACTTC. The full variable domain, its missing parts supplied by reference TRBV11-3 and TRBJ2-7, is EAGVVQSPRYKIIEKKQPVAFWCNPISGHNTLYWYLQNLGQGPELLIRYENEEAVDDSQLPKDRFSAERLKGVDSTLKIQPAELGDSAVYLCASSLPPGQFYEQYFGPGTRLTVT.

V is TRBV29-1 and J is TRBJ1-1, with a possible D match to TRBD1 (6 bases). V was trimmed by 6 bases and J by 6 bases, leaving 14 bases between them. The V gene's germline CDR1 is SQVTM and CDR2 ANQGSEA. The CDR3 loop spans 12 amino acids. The CDR3 protein is CSVEQGWAEAFF. DNA of the CDR3: TGCAGCGTGGAACAGGGATGGGCTGAAGCTTTCTTT.